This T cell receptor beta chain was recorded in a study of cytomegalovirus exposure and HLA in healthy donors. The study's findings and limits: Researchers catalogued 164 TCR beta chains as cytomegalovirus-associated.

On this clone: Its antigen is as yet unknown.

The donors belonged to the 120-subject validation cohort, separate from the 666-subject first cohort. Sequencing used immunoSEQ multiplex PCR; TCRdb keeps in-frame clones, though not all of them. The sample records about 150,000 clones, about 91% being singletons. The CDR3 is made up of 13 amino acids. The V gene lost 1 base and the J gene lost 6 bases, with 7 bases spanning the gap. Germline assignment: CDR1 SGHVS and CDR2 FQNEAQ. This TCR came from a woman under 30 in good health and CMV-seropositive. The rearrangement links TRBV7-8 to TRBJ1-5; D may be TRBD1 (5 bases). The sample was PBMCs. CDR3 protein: CASSLEGFQPQHF. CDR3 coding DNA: TGTGCCAGCAGCTTAGAGGGGTTTCAGCCCCAGCATTTT.